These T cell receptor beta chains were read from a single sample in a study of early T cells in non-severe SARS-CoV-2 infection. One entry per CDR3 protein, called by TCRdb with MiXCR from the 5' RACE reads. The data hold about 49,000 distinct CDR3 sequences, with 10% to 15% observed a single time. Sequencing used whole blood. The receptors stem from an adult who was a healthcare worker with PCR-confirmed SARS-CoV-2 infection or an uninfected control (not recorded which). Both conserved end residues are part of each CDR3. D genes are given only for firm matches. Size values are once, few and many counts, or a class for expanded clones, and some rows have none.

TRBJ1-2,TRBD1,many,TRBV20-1,TGCAGTGCACTAATACCGGACAGGGCTTATGGCTACACCTTC,CSALIPDRAYGYTF
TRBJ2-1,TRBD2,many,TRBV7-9,TGTGCCAGCAGCCTAGGACTAGCTGAGCAGTTCTTC,CASSLGLAEQFF
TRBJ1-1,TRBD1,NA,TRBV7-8,TGTGCCAGCAGCCGTACAGGGGTACAAGGGAACACTGAAGCTTTCTTT,CASSRTGVQGNTEAFF
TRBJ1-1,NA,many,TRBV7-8,TGTGCCAGCAGCTTACAACCGAACACTGAAGCTTTCTTT,CASSLQPNTEAFF
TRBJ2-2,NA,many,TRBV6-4,TGTGCCAGCAGTGACTCTAGCGGGAACACCGGGGAGCTGTTTTTT,CASSDSSGNTGELFF
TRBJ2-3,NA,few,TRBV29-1,TGCAGCGTTGAGGGGCCAGGGAGGACAGATACGCAGTATTTT,CSVEGPGRTDTQYF
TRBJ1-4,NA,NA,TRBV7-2,TGTGCCAGCAGCTCCAACGCACCGGCAACTAATGAAAAACTGTTTTTT,CASSSNAPATNEKLFF
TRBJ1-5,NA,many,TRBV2,TGTGCCAGCAGTGAGCGGGGGGCGCCTAGCAATCAGCCCCAGCATTTT,CASSERGAPSNQPQHF
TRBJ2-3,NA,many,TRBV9,TGTGCCAGCAGCGTAGAGAGCGGAGCGACAGATACGCAGTATTTT,CASSVESGATDTQYF
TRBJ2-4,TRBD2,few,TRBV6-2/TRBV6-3,TGTGCCAGCAGTTACGAGGGACTAGCGGGATTAGCCAAAAACATTCAGTACTTC,CASSYEGLAGLAKNIQYF
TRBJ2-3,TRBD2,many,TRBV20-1,TGCAGTGCTAGAGATACGAGGGCTAGCGGGTGGGCGGCAGATACGCAGTATTTT,CSARDTRASGWAADTQYF
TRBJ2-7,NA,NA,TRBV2,TGTGCCAGCAGGGGGTCACCTCTCTACGAGCAGTACTTC,CASRGSPLYEQYF
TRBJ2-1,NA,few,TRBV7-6,TGTGCCAGCAGTTTTTCGGGGGGCTCGTGGAATGAGCAGTTCTTC,CASSFSGGSWNEQFF
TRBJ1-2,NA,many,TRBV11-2,TGTGCCAGCAGCCCATCCGTAGGGGGGAACCATGGCTACACCTTC,CASSPSVGGNHGYTF
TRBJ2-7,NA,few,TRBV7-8,TGTGCCAGCAGCAGGGCGCCCATTCTGGCCGAGCAGTACTTC,CASSRAPILAEQYF
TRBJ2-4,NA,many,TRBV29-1,TGCAGCGTTGCCCAAGCCGGAGGTGGAAACATTCAGTACTTC,CSVAQAGGGNIQYF
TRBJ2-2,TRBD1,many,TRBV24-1,TGTGCCACGGGACAGTCGAACACCGGGGAGCTGTTTTTT,CATGQSNTGELFF
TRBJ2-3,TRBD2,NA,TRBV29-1,TGCAGCGTTGGTCAGGGAGGGACCCCAACAGATACGCAGTATTTT,CSVGQGGTPTDTQYF
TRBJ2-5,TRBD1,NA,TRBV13,TGTGCCAGCAGCTTCGGGACAGGGGAAGAAGAAGAGACCCAGTACTTC,CASSFGTGEEEETQYF
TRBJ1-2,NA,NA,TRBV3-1,TGTGCCAGCAGCCAAGGAGCCCCCGATGGCTATGGCTACACCTTC,CASSQGAPDGYGYTF
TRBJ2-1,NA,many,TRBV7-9,TGTGCCAGCAGCTTAGCGTTGCACAATGAGCAGTTCTTC,CASSLALHNEQFF
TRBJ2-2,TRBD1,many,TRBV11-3,TGTGCCAGCAGCTTAAGGTTGGGGACAGGGGGCACCGGGGAGCTGTTTTTT,CASSLRLGTGGTGELFF
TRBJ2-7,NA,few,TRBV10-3,TGTGCCATCAGTGAATCTGGGGGTGGGCCCTACGAGCAGTACTTC,CAISESGGGPYEQYF
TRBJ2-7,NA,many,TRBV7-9,TGTGCCAGCAGCCTCCCGGACAGCTACGAGCAGTACTTC,CASSLPDSYEQYF
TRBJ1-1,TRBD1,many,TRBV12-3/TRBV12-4,TGTGCCAGCAGTCGGGCCGACAGGGTTTTCATTGAAGCTTTCTTT,CASSRADRVFIEAFF
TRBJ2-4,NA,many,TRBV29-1,TGCAGCGTTGTCGGGGGTTGGGCCAAAAACATTCAGTACTTC,CSVVGGWAKNIQYF
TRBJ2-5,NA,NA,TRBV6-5,TGTGCCAGCAGTTACGGGGCCCTAGAGACCCAGTACTTC,CASSYGALETQYF
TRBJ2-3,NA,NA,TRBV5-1,TGCGCCAGCAGGCAGGGACTGGGCACAGATACGCAGTATTTT,CASRQGLGTDTQYF
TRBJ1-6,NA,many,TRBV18,TGTGCCAGCTCAGCCGAAAGGGAAAATTCATCCCTCCACTTT,CASSAERENSSLHF
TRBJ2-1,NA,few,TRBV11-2,TGTGCCAGCATCCCGTCGGGGGCTTACAATGAGCAGTTCTTC,CASIPSGAYNEQFF
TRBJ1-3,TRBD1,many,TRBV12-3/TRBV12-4,TGTGCCAGCATCACAGGGGACCGTGGAAACACCATATATTTT,CASITGDRGNTIYF
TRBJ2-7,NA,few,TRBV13,TGTGCCAGCAGCTCGCTAGAAGGCGAGCAGTACTTC,CASSSLEGEQYF
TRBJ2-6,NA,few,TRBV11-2,TGTGCCAGCAGCTTGGTTTATGGGGCCAACGTCCTGACTTTC,CASSLVYGANVLTF
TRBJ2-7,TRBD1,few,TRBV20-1,TGCAGTGCTAGAGATGGGTGGGACAGCTACTACGAGCAGTACTTC,CSARDGWDSYYEQYF
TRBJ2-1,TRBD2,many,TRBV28,TGTGCCAGCAGTTTACTAGCGGAAGGGGAGCAGTTCTTC,CASSLLAEGEQFF
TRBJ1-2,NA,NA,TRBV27,TGTGCCAGCAGTTCCACGCCAGATGGCTACACCTTC,CASSSTPDGYTF
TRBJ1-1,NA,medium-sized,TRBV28,TGTGCCAGCAGTTTCCAGGGAGGACGGACTGAAGCTTTCTTT,CASSFQGGRTEAFF
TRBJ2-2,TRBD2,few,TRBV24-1,TGTGCCACCAGTGATTTGGCTTTTTCGACTAGCGGGAGTCTCACCGGGGAGCTGTTTTTT,CATSDLAFSTSGSLTGELFF
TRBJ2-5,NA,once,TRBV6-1,TGTGCCATTAGAAGGGAGGAGACCCAGTACTTC,CAIRREETQYF
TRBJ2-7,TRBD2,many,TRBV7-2,TGTGCCAGCAGCTCCGGGGGGCTAGCGGGAGCCGAGCAGTACTTC,CASSSGGLAGAEQYF
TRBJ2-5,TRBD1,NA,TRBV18,TGTGCCAGCTCACCAGACAGGGGAAAGACCCAGTACTTC,CASSPDRGKTQYF
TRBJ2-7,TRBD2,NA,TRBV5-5,TGTGCCAGCAGCTTGGACAGCGGGGGGTCCCACTACGAGCAGTACTTC,CASSLDSGGSHYEQYF
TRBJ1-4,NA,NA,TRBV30,TGTGCCTGGAGTCCAGAGGATGAAAAACTGTTTTTT,CAWSPEDEKLFF
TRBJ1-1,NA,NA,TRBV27,TGTGCCAGCAGTCGGGACTGGTACACTGAAGCTTTCTTT,CASSRDWYTEAFF
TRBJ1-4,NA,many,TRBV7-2,TGTGCCAGCAGCCCGCCGGGGAGTGAAAAACTGTTTTTT,CASSPPGSEKLFF
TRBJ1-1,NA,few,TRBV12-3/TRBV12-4,TGTGCCAGCCTAACGGCCGGGCGGTCGAACACTGAAGCTTTCTTT,CASLTAGRSNTEAFF
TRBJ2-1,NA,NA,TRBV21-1,TGTGCCAGCAGCAAACATCCCTTACAGGGAGCTTACTATGAGCAGTTCTTC,CASSKHPLQGAYYEQFF
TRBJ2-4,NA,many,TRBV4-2,TGTGCCAGCAGCCAAGAACTAGCTGGAGGGGCCAAAAACATTCAGTACTTC,CASSQELAGGAKNIQYF
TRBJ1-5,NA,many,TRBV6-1,TGTGCCAGCAGGGAACAGGTTTCCGGTCAGCCCCAGCATTTT,CASREQVSGQPQHF
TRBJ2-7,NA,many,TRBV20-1,TGCAGTGCCCTAAGCGGTAAGCTCGAGCAGTACTTC,CSALSGKLEQYF
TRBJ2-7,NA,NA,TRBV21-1,TGTGCCAGCAGCAACGGGGCGATGGGGGGGCGCGGGTACGAGCAGTACTTC,CASSNGAMGGRGYEQYF
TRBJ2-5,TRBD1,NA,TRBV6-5,TGTGCCAGCAGCGACAGGGGGCGAGGTGTAGAGACCCAGTACTTC,CASSDRGRGVETQYF
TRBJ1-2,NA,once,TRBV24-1,TGTGCCACCAGTGATTCAGGGAGCTATGGCTACACCTTC,CATSDSGSYGYTF
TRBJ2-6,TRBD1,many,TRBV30,TGTGCCTGGAGTCGGGACAGGGTGAGCTCTGGGGCCAACGTCCTGACTTTC,CAWSRDRVSSGANVLTF
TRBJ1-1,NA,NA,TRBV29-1,TGCAGCGTCGCGGACAGAACCAACACTGAAGCTTACTTT,CSVADRTNTEAYF
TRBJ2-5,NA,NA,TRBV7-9,TGTGCCAGCAGCTGGACAGCCCAAGAGACCCAGTACTTC,CASSWTAQETQYF
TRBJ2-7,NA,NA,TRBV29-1,TGCAGCGCCGGAAGGAGAGGGGACGAGCAGTACTTC,CSAGRRGDEQYF
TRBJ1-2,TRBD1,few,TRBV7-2,TGTGCCAGCAGAAATGACAGGGCCTATGGCTACACCTTC,CASRNDRAYGYTF
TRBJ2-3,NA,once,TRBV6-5,TGTGCCAGCAGTTACTCATTCTATCGCACAGATACGCAGTATTTT,CASSYSFYRTDTQYF
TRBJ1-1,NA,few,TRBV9,TGTGCCAGCAGCGGCCGGTATGGTACTGAAGCTTTCTTT,CASSGRYGTEAFF